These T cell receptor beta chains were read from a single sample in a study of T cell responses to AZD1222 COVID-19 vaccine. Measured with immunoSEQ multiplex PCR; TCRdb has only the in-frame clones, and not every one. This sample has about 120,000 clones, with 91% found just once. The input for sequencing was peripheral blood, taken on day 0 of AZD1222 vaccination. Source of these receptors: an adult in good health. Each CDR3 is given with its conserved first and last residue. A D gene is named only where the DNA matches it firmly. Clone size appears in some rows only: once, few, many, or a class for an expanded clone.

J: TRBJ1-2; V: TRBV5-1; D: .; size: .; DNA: TGCGCCAGCAGCTTGGGAGGGTATGGCTACACCTTC; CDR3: CASSLGGYGYTF
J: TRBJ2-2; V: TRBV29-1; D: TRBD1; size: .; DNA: TGCAGCGTTGAGTCCGGACAGGTTAACACCGGGGAGCTGTTTTTT; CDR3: CSVESGQVNTGELFF
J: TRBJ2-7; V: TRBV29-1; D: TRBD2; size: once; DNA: TGCAGCGTGGGACTAGCGGGAGGGCGGGGCGAGCAGTACTTC; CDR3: CSVGLAGGRGEQYF
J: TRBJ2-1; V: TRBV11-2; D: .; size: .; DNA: TGTGCCAGCAGCTTAGGGCTAGTGTATGAGCAGTTCTTC; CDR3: CASSLGLVYEQFF
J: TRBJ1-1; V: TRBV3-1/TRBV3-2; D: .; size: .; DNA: TGTGCCAGCAGCCAAGATCCAGGCGGGCGCACTGAAGCTTTCTTT; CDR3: CASSQDPGGRTEAFF
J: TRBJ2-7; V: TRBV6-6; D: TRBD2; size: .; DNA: TGTGCCAGCAGTTCCGCTAGCGGGAGGCTTTACGAGCAGTACTTC; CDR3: CASSSASGRLYEQYF
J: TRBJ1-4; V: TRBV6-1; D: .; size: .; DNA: TGTGCCAGCAGTGAATCAATTAGGGCAACTAATGAAAAACTGTTTTTT; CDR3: CASSESIRATNEKLFF
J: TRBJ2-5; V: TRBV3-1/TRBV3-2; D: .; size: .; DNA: TGTGCCAGCATCCCGTCAGGCTCCAGCCAAGAGACCCAGTACTTC; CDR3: CASIPSGSSQETQYF
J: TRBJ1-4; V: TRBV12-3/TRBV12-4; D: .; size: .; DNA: TGTGCCAGCAGTTTAGGGTATGGTGAAAAACTGTTTTTT; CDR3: CASSLGYGEKLFF
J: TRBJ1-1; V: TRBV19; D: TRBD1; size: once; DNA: TGTGCCAGTAGTACACAGGGGTCTGAAGCTTTCTTT; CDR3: CASSTQGSEAFF
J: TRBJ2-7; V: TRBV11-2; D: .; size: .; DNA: TGTGCCAGCAGCTTAACCGGGAGCCCCGGCGAGCAGTACTTC; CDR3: CASSLTGSPGEQYF
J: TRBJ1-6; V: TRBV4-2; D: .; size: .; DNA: TGTGCCAGCAGCCAAGACAGGTATAATTCACCCCTCCACTTT; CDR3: CASSQDRYNSPLHF
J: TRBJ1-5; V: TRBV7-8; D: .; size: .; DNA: TGTGCCAGCAGAAGGACGGCCTATAGCAATCAGCCCCAGCATTTT; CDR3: CASRRTAYSNQPQHF
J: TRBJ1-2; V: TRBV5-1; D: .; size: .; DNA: TGCGCCAGCAGCTTGGCCAGGGGATCGGGCTACACCTTC; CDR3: CASSLARGSGYTF
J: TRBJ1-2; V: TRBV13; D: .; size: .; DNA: TGTGCCAGCAGCTTAGGAGGGTATGGCTACACCTTC; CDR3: CASSLGGYGYTF
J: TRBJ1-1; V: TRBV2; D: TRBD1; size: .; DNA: TGTGCCAGCTCCCAGGGGGAGAACACTGAAGCTTTCTTT; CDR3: CASSQGENTEAFF
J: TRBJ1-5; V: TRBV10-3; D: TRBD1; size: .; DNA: TGTGCCACCCAATCCGGGACAGGGAGTTCCCAGCCCCAGCATTTT; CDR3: CATQSGTGSSQPQHF
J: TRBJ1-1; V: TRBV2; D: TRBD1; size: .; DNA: TGTGCCAGCCAGATGACAGGGGGCGATAACACTGAAGCTTTCTTT; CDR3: CASQMTGGDNTEAFF
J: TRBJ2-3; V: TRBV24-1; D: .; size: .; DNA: TGTGCCACCAGTGATGTCGCCGGGGATACGCAGTATTTT; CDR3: CATSDVAGDTQYF
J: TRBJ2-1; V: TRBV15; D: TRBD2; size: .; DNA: TGTGCCACCAGCAGAGATCCTACCGGGACTAGCGGGGGGCCAGATCGGGCGTTCTTC; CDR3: CATSRDPTGTSGGPDRAFF
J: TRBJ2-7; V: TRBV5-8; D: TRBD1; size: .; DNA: TGTGCCAGCAGCTTTAGAGAACAGGGGCGCGGATTGGGGTACTTC; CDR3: CASSFREQGRGLGYF
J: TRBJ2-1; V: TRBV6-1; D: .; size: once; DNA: TGTGCCAGCAGTGAATTAAATGAGCAGTTCTTC; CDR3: CASSELNEQFF
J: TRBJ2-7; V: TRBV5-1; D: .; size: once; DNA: TGCGCCAGCAGCTTGGGACAGGAGGTCTCCTACGAGCAGTACTTC; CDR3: CASSLGQEVSYEQYF
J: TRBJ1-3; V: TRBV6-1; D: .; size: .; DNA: TGTGCCAGCAGTGAAGGGGCTCCCTCTGGAAACACCATATATTTT; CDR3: CASSEGAPSGNTIYF
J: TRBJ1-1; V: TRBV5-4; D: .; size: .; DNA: TGTGCCAGCAGCTTGTTCCCGCAGGCTAAACTTGAAGCTTTCTTT; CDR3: CASSLFPQAKLEAFF
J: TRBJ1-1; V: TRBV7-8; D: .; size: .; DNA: TGTGCCAGCAGCTCGGACAGAAACACTGAAGCTTTCTTT; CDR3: CASSSDRNTEAFF
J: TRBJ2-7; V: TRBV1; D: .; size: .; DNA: TGCACCAGCAGCCAGGTGGGTAGCGGAGTCTACGAGCAGTACTTC; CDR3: CTSSQVGSGVYEQYF
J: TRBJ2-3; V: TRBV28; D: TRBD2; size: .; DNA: TGTGCCAGCAGCTTACCATCAAGACTAGCGGGACGAGGGGATACGCAGTATTTT; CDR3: CASSLPSRLAGRGDTQYF
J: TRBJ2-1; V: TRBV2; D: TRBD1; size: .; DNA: TGTGCCACAACAGGGGGCAGGGGGCAGTTCTTC; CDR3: CATTGGRGQFF
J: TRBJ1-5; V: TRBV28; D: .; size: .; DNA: TGTGCCAGCAGTTTCGTTGGCAATCAGCCCCAGCATTTT; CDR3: CASSFVGNQPQHF
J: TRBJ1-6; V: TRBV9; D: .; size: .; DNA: TGTGCCAGCAGTGGAGGGGCAGGGGATTCACCCCTCCACTTT; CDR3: CASSGGAGDSPLHF
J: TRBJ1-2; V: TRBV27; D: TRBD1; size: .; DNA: TGTGCCAGCAGTTTATCCTTCCGGGACAGGGTCCGTGGCTACACCTTC; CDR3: CASSLSFRDRVRGYTF
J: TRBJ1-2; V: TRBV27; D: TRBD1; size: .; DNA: TGTGCCAGCAGTTTATCGTTGACAGGGGGCCCTGGCTACACCTTC; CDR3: CASSLSLTGGPGYTF
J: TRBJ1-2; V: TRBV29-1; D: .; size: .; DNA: TGCAGCGTTGATGCAGATGGCTACACCTTC; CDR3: CSVDADGYTF
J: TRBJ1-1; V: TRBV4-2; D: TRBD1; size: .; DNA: TGTGCCAGCAGCCACTTCCATGGTGGGGCAGGGGGGACTGAAGCTTTCTTT; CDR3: CASSHFHGGAGGTEAFF
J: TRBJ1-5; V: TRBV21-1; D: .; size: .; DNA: TGTGCCAGCAGCAACCCGGACAGGGGGTACCAGCCCCAGCATTTT; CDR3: CASSNPDRGYQPQHF
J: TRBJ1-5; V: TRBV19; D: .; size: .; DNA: TGTGCCAGTACTCATGGGGGGGTTCAGCCCCAGCATTTT; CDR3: CASTHGGVQPQHF
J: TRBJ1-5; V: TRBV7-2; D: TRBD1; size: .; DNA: TGTGCCAGCAGCCCCGGGACAGCTAATCAGCCCCAGCATTTT; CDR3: CASSPGTANQPQHF
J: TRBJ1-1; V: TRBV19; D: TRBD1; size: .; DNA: TGTGCCAGTAGTAACAGGGGGCGAACTGAAGCTTTCTTT; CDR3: CASSNRGRTEAFF
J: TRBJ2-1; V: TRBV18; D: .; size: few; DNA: TGTGCCAGCTCACGCATCGACGGTTACAATGAGCAGTTCTTC; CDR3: CASSRIDGYNEQFF
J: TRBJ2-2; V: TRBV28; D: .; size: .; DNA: TGTGCCAGCAGTTTCAACTCGAACACCGGGGAGCTGTTTTTT; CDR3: CASSFNSNTGELFF
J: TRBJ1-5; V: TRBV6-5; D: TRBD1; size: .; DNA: TGTGCCAGCAGTCGGGACAGGATAAGCAATCAGCCCCAGCATTTT; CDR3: CASSRDRISNQPQHF
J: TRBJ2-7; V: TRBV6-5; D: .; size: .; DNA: TGTGCCAGCAGCTTACAGGGCTACGAGCAGTACTTC; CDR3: CASSLQGYEQYF
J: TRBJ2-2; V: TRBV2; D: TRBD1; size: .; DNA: TGTGCCAGCAGTACCTCAAGGACAGGGTCAGAGGTGAAATCGAACACCGGGGAGCTGTTTTTT; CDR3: CASSTSRTGSEVKSNTGELFF
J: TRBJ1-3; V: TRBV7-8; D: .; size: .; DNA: TGTGCCAGCAGCTGGGACTTTGGAAACACCATATATTTT; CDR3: CASSWDFGNTIYF
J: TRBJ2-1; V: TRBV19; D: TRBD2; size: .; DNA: TGTGCCAGTAGTATGGCTAGCGGGGGTGAGCAGTTCTTC; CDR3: CASSMASGGEQFF
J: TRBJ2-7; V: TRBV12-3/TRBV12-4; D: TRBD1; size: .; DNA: TGTGCCAGCGCTCGGGACAGGGACTACGAGCAGTACTTC; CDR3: CASARDRDYEQYF
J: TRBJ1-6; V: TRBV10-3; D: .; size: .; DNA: TGTGCCATCAGTGTTGAAGGGGGTATGAATTCACCCCTCCACTTT; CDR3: CAISVEGGMNSPLHF
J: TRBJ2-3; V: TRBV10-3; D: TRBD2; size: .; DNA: TGTGCCTCCTCACTAGCGGGGGGGGGTCGAGGCACAGATACGCAGTATTTT; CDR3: CASSLAGGGRGTDTQYF
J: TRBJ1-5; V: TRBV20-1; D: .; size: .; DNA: TGCAGTGCTAGTTTGGGGCCGCGCAATCAGCCCCAGCATTTT; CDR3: CSASLGPRNQPQHF